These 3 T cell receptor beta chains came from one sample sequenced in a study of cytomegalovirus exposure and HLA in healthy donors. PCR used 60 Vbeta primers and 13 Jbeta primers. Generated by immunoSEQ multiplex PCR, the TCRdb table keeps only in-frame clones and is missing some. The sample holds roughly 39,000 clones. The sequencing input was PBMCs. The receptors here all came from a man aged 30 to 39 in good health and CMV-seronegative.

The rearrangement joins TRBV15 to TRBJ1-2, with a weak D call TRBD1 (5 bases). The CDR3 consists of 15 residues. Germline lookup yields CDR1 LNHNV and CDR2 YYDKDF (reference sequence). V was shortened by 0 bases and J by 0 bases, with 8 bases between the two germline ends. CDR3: CATSRDDRANYGYTF. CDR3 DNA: TGTGCCACCAGCAGAGACGACAGAGCTAACTATGGCTACACCTTC.

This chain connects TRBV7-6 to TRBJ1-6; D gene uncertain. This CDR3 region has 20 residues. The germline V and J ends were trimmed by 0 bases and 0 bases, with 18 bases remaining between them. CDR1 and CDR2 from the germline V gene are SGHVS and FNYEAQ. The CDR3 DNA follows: TGTGCCAGCAGCTTAGCCTCCATAACGACGGGAAGCTCCTATAATTCACCCCTCCACTTT. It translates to CASSLASITTGSSYNSPLHF. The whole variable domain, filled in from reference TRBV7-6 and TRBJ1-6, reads GAGVSQSPRYKVTKRGQDVALRCDPISGHVSLYWYRQALGQGPEFLTYFNYEAQQDKSGLPNDRFSAERPEGSISTLTIQRTEQRDSAMYRCASSLASITTGSSYNSPLHFGNGTRLTVT.

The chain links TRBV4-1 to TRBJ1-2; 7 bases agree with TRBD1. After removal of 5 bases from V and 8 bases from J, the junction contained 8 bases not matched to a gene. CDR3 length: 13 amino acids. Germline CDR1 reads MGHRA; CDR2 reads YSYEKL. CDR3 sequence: CASSRGQNLGYTF. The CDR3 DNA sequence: TGCGCCAGCAGCAGGGGACAGAATTTGGGCTACACCTTC.